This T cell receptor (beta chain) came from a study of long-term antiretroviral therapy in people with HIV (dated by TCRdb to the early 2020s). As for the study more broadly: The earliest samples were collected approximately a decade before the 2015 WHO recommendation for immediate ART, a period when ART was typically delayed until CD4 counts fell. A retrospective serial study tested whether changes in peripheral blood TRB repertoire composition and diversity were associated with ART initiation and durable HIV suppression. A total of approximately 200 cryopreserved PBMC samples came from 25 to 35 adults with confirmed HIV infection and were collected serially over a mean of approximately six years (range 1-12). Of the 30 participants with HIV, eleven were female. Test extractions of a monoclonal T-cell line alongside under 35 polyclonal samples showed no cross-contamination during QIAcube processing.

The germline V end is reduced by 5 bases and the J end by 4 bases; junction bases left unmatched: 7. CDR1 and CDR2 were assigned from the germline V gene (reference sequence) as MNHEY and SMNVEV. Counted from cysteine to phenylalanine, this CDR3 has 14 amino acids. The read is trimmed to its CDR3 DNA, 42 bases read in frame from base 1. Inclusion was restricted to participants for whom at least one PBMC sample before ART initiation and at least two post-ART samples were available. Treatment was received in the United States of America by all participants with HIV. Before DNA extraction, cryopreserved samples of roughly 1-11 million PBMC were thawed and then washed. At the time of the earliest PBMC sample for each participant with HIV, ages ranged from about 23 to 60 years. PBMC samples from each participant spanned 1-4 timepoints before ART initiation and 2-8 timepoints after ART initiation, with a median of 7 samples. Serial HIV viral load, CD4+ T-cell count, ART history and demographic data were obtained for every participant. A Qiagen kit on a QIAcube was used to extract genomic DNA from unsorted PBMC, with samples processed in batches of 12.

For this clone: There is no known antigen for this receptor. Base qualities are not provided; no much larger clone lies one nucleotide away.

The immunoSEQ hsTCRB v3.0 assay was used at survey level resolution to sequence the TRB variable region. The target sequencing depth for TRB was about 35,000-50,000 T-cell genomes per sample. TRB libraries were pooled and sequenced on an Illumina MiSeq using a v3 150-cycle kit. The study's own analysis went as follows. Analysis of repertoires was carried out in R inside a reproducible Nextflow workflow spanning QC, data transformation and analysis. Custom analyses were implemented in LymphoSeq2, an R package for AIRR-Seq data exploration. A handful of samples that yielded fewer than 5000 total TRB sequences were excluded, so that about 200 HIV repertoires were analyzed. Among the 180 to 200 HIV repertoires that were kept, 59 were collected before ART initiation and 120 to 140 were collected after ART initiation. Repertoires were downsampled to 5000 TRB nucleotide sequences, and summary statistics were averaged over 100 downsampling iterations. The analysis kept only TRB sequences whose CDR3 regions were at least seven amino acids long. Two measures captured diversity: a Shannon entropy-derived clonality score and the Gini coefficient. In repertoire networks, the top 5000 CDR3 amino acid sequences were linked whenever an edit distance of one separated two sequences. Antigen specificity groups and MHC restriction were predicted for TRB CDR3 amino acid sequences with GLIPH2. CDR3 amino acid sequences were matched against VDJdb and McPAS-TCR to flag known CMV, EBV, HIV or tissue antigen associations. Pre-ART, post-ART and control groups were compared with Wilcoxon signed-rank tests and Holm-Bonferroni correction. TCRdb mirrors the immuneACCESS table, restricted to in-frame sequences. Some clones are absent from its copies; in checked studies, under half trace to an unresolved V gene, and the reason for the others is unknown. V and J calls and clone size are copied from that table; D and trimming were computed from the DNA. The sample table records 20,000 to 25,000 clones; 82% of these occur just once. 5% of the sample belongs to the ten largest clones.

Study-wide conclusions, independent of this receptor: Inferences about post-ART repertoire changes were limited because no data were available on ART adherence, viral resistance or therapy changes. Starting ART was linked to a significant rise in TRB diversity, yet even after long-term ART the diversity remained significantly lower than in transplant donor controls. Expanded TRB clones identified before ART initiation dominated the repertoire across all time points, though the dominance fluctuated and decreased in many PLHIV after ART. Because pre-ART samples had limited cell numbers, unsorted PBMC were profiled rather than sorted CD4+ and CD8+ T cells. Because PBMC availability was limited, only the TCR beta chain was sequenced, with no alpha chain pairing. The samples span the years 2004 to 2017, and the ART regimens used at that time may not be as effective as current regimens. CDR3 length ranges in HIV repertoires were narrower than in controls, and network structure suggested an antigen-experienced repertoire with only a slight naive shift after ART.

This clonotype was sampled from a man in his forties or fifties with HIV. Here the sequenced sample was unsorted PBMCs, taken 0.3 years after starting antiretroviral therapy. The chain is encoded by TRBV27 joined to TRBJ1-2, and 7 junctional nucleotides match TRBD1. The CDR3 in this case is CASSTRQGAYGYTF. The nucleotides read TGTGCCAGCAGTACCCGACAGGGAGCCTATGGCTACACCTTC.